This TCR beta chain was documented in a study of identical twins. Study-wide results and limits: When twins shared out-of-frame alpha sequences, those sequences had excess low generation probability. Within cord blood, abundant beta clonotypes carried fewer insertions, but memory repertoires showed no such trend. Monozygotic twins shared more out-of-frame TCR alpha than recombination models predicted.

This clonotype was found many times. The antigen is undetermined. One entry per CDR3 protein, called by TCRdb with MiXCR from the 5' RACE reads. The repertoire holds approximately 350,000 distinct CDR3 sequences, around an eighth seen once, with approximately 7.5% in the top ten. This sample was shared with a second study, whose subject was yellow fever vaccine responses in identical twins. That work states: Twins reportedly showed a vaccine T cell response that seemed partly convergent and partly personalized.

The origin of this receptor is a woman under 30 in good health. Specimen: CD8+ T cells sorted from blood.

The CDR3 DNA sequence: TGCAGCGTTGAAGGGAGTCGCGGGTCCTACAATGAGCAGTTCTTC. This encodes CSVEGSRGSYNEQFF. The V call is TRBV29-1, the J call TRBJ2-1; D may be TRBD2 (5 bases). The germline CDR1 and CDR2 sequences are SQVTM and ANQGSEA. The CDR3 has 15 amino acids. Between the trimmed V and J ends, which lost 1 base and 1 base, there was a span of 11 bases.